One and the same sample provided the 14 T cell receptor beta chains below, sequenced in a study of blood T cell repertoires in COVID-19. Clones were sequenced by immunoSEQ multiplex PCR, and TCRdb holds only the in-frame ones, with some missing. Altogether a few hundred thousand clones are present, roughly 88% being singletons, with the ten largest covering 2.2%. The specimen was PBMCs or T cells enriched from blood (not recorded which). Receptors originate from a man under 40 who had recovered from COVID-19.

Comments on this clone: Other DNA sequences in the sample encode the same CDR3. This chain links TRBV6-5 with TRBJ1-2, with D maybe TRBD1 (5 bases). Germline CDR1 reads MNHEY; CDR2 reads SVGAGI. The CDR3 consists of 12 residues. Trimming left V 5 bases short and J 4 bases short, with 8 bases between. The CDR3: CASSPGSYGYTF. CDR3 coding DNA: TGTGCCAGCAGTCCAGGGTCCTATGGCTACACCTTC.

This clone turned up a few times. The genes are TRBV19 and TRBJ1-5; D perhaps matches TRBD1 (5 bases). The CDR3 runs to 16 residues. Trimming left V 5 bases short and J 0 bases short, with 14 bases between. Germline CDR1 LNHDA, CDR2 SQIVND (reference sequence). CDR3 coding DNA: TGTGCCAGTAGTCCCGCGGGGGGATCTAGCAATCAGCCCCAGCATTTT. It codes for CASSPAGGSSNQPQHF.

The genes are TRBV7-9 and TRBJ1-1; unclear D gene. The germline gives CDR1 SEHNR, CDR2 FQNEAQ (reference sequence). V was clipped by 4 bases and J by 7 bases, with 10 bases between them. The CDR3 sequence is 12 residues long. CDR3 coding DNA: TGTGCCAGCAGCTCGAACGGGGTTGAAGCTTTCTTT. Protein product: CASSSNGVEAFF.

The chain carries TRBV10-2 and TRBJ1-6; D unclear. Between the trimmed V and J ends, which lost 0 bases and 8 bases, there was a span of 23 bases. CDR1 is WSHSY, CDR2 SAAADI, per germline. The CDR3 covers 19 residues. CDR3 protein: CASSESEWWQRFFHSPLHF. The DNA of the CDR3 is TGCGCCAGCAGTGAGTCAGAGTGGTGGCAGCGATTTTTTCATTCACCCCTCCACTTT.

The V and J genes are TRBV14 and TRBJ2-7; D gene unclear. The ends were cut back, 2 bases at V and 0 bases at J, with 8 bases in the middle. The CDR3 length is 14 residues. Germline V CDR1 and CDR2: SGHDN, FVKESK. DNA for the CDR3: TGTGCCAGCAGCCAACAGGTCAGCTCCTACGAGCAGTACTTC. Amino acids: CASSQQVSSYEQYF.

The chain employs TRBV4-3 and TRBJ2-2; no definite D call. The germline V and J ends were trimmed by 0 bases and 3 bases, with 5 bases remaining between them. The CDR3 length is 14 residues. Per germline, CDR1 LGHNA and CDR2 YSLEER. The DNA for the CDR3 is TGCGCCAGCAGCCAAGATTCTTACACCGGGGAGCTGTTTTTT. Translation gives CASSQDSYTGELFF.

The chain employs TRBV2 and TRBJ1-2; D possibly corresponds to TRBD1 (6 bases). Germline loops: CDR1 SNHLY, CDR2 FYNNEI. The CDR3 is made up of 12 amino acids. Trimming left V 10 bases short and J 8 bases short, with 17 bases between. The CDR3 here is CATTRGEGGYTF. The CDR3 nucleotides read TGTGCCACCACAAGGGGGGAGGGAGGCTACACCTTC.

The genes are TRBV19 and TRBJ1-4; D gene uncertain. Germline loops: CDR1 LNHDA, CDR2 SQIVND (reference sequence). Trimming removed 3 bases from V and 8 bases from J, with 10 bases in between. The length of the CDR3 is 13 residues. DNA for the CDR3: TGTGCCAGTAGTATTCGGGGAGGGGAAAAACTGTTTTTT. This sequence encodes CASSIRGGEKLFF.

The chain uses TRBV3-1 (or the pseudogene TRBV3-2) and TRBJ1-1; D is unclear. The CDR3 loop spans 16 amino acids. Per the germline V gene, CDR1 is LGHDT and CDR2 is YNNKEL (reference sequence). The ends were cut back, 3 bases at V and 1 base at J, with 15 bases in the middle. The CDR3 DNA is TGTGCCAGCAGCCAGGCCTTAGGACTAAGGAACACTGAAGCTTTCTTT. Amino acid sequence: CASSQALGLRNTEAFF.

V is TRBV11-2 and J is TRBJ1-6; 9 bases align to TRBD1. This CDR3 contains 14 residues. Germline lookup yields CDR1 SGHAT and CDR2 FQNNGV. Trimming removed 4 bases from V and 8 bases from J; junction bases left unmatched: 3. CDR3 DNA sequence: TGTGCCAGCAGCTCGGACAGGGGCGATTCACCCCTCCACTTT. The encoded protein is CASSSDRGDSPLHF. Full variable domain (outside the CDR3, taken from reference TRBV11-2 and TRBJ1-6): EAGVAQSPRYKIIEKRQSVAFWCNPISGHATLYWYQQILGQGPKLLIQFQNNGVVDDSQLPKDRFSAERLKGVDSTLKIQPAKLEDSAVYLCASSSDRGDSPLHFGNGTRLTVT.

This chain uses TRBV9 with TRBJ2-5; 12 positions agree with TRBD1. The CDR3 runs 18 residues. Germline lookup yields CDR1 SGDLS and CDR2 YYNGEE. V gave up 0 bases and J gave up 5 bases; unmatched junction bases: 11. Written as DNA, the CDR3 is TGTGCCAGCAGCGTAGGGTTGGTGGGACAGGGGGCGCGGGAGACCCAGTACTTC. It is translated as CASSVGLVGQGARETQYF.

The chain couples TRBV6-5 to TRBJ2-7, with D maybe TRBD1 (6 bases). Trimming shortened V by 5 bases and J by 3 bases, and 17 bases separated the two germline ends. The CDR3 covers 15 residues. CDR1 and CDR2 (germline): MNHEY, SVGAGI. CDR3 nucleotides: TGTGCCAGCAGTAATGTTGGGGGCAAAAACTACGAGCAGTACTTC. This gives the protein CASSNVGGKNYEQYF.

The V and J genes are TRBV9 and TRBJ1-2; 7 bases line up with TRBD1. Looked up from germline, CDR1 is SGDLS and CDR2 is YYNGEE. CDR3 length equals 15 residues. V lost 0 bases, J lost 7 bases, and 9 bases stayed unmatched. DNA of the CDR3: TGTGCCAGCAGCGTAGTCGGGACAGAGCTAAGTGGCTACACCTTC. Translation gives CASSVVGTELSGYTF.

The V and J genes are TRBV5-4 and TRBJ2-2, with 10 bases identical to TRBD2. The germline gives CDR1 SGHNT, CDR2 YYREEE (reference sequence). The CDR3 totals 19 residues. Unmatched junction bases numbered 13, after V lost 4 bases and J lost 1 base. Here the CDR3 reads CASSVKSGGALKNTGELFF. Here the CDR3 DNA reads TGTGCCAGCAGCGTGAAAAGCGGGGGGGCCCTAAAGAACACCGGGGAGCTGTTTTTT. The full variable domain, rest sourced from reference TRBV5-4 and TRBJ2-2, is ETGVTQSPTHLIKTRGQQVTLRCSSQSGHNTVSWYQQALGQGPQFIFQYYREEENGRGNFPPRFSGLQFPNYSSELNVNALELDDSALYLCASSVKSGGALKNTGELFFGEGSRLTVL.